Reported below is one T cell receptor beta chain. The data derive from a study of blood T cell repertoires in COVID-19. In the study overall: Spain, Italy and the United States supplied samples that represented acute and convalescent COVID-19.

Only in-frame clones appear in the TCRdb table, and some are missing; sequencing was by immunoSEQ multiplex PCR. The table lists hundreds of thousands of clones, nearly 90% of them singletons, with about 9.8% in the top ten. Trimming cost V 5 bases and J 4 bases; bases outside gene matches: 8. CDR1 is MGHDK and CDR2 is SYGVNS in the germline V gene. The CDR3 covers 14 residues. The TCR sequence derives from a man between 18 and 35 years old with active or convalescent COVID-19. Source material: peripheral blood. V and J are TRBV25-1 and TRBJ2-7; 7 bases map to TRBD1. CDR3 bases: TGTGCCAGCAGTCAATTAGGGGGACAGTACGAGCAGTACTTC. Amino acid sequence: CASSQLGGQYEQYF.